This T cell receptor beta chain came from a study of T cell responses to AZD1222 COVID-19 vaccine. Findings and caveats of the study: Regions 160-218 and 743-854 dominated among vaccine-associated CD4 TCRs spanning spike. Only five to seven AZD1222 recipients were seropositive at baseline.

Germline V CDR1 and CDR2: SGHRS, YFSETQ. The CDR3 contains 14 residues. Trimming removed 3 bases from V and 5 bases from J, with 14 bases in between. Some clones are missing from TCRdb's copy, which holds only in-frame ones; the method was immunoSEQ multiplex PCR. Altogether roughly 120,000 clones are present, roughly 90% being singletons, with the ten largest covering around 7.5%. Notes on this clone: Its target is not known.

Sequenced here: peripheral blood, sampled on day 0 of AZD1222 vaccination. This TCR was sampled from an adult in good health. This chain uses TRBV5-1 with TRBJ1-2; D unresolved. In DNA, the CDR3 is TGCGCCAGCAGCTCGAACCGGGCCGAGTATGGCTACACCTTC. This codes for CASSSNRAEYGYTF.